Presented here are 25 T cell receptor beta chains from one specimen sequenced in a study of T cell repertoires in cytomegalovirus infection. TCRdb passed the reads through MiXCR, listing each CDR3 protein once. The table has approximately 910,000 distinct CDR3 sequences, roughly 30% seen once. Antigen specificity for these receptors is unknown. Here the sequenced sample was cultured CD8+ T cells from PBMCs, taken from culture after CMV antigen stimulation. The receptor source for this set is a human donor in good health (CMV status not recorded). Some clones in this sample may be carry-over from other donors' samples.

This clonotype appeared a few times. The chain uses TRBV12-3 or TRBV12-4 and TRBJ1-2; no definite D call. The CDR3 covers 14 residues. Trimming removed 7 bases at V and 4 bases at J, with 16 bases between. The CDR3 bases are TGTGCCAGCACCTATGGGGAGGGCCTCTATGGCTACACCTTC. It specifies CASTYGEGLYGYTF.

CDR3 in amino acids: CSVKTWAPGHQETQYF. DNA of the CDR3: TGCAGTGTTAAAACCTGGGCTCCGGGACATCAAGAGACCCAGTACTTC. This chain joins TRBV20-1 and TRBJ2-5, with a weak D call TRBD1 (6 bases). V lost 7 bases to trimming and J lost 2 bases, with 23 bases between them. Germline lookup yields CDR1 DFQATT and CDR2 SNEGSKA (reference sequence). The CDR3 has 16 amino acids.

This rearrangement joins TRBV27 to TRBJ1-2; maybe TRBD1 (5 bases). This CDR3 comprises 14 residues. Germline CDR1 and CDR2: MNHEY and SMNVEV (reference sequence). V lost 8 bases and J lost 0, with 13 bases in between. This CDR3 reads CASRVGAANYGYTF. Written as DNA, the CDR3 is TGTGCCAGCCGGGTAGGGGCAGCTAACTATGGCTACACCTTC.

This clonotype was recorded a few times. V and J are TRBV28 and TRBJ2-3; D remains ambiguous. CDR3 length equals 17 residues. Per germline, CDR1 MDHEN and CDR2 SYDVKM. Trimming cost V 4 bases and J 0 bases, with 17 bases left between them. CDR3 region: CASSYGSYSASTDTQYF. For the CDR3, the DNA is TGTGCCAGCAGTTACGGCTCCTATTCGGCTAGCACAGATACGCAGTATTTT.

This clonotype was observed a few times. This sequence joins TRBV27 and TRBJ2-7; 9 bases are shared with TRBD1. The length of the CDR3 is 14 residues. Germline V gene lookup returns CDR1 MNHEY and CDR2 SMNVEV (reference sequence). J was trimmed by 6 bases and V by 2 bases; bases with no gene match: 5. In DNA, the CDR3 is TGTGCCAGCAGTTTAGGGACAGGGCTCGGCGAGCAGTACTTC. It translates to CASSLGTGLGEQYF.

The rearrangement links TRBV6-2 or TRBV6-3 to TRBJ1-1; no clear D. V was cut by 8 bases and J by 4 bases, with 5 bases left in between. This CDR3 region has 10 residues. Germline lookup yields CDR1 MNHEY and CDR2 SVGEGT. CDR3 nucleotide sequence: TGTGCCAGCGGAGTCACTGAAGCTTTCTTT. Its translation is CASGVTEAFF.

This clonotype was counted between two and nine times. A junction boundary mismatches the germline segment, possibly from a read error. CDR3 region: CASSIAGGWGGEQFF. For the CDR3, the DNA is TGTGCCAGCAGTATAGCGGGGGGTTGGGGTGGTGAGCAGTTCTTC. The chain joins TRBV12-3 or TRBV12-4 to TRBJ2-1; TRBD2 aligns across 10 bases. This CDR3 has 15 residues.

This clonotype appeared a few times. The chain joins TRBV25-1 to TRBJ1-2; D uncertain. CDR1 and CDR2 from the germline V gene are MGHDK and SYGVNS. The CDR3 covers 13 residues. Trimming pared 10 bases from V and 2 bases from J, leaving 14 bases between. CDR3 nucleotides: TGTGCCACCCGAATGTCCCGAAACTATGGCTACACCTTC. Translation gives CATRMSRNYGYTF.

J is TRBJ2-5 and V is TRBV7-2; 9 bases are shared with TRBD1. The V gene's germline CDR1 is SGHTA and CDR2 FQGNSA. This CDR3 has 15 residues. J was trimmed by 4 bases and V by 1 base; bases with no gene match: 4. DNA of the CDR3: TGTGCCAGCAGCTTAGACAGGGGGCTGGGAGAGACCCAGTACTTC. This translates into CASSLDRGLGETQYF.

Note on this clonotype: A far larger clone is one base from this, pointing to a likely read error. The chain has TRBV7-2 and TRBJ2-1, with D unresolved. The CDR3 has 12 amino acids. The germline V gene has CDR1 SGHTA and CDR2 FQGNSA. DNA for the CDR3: TGTGCCAACAGCTTATTGGGGAATGAGCAGTTCTTC. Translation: CANSLLGNEQFF.

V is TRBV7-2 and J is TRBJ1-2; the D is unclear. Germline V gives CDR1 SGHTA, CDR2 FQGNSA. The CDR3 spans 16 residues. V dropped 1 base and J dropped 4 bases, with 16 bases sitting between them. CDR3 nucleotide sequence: TGTGCCAGCAGCTTAGAAGGCGGGGAACTCGTCTATGGCTACACCTTC. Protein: CASSLEGGELVYGYTF.

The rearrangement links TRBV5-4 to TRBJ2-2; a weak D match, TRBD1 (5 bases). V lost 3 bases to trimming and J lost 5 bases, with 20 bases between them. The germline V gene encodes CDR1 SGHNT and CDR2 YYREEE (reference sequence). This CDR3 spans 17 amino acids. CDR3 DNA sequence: TGTGCCAGCAGCTCACCAGCGTCCAGCAGGGTAACCGGGGAGCTGTTTTTT. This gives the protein CASSSPASSRVTGELFF.

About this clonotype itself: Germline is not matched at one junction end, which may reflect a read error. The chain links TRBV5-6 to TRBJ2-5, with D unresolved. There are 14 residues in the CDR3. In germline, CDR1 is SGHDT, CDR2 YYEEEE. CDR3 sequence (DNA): TGTGCCAGCAGGTTGGGCCCTTTAAAACGGCGCCAGTACTTC. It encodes CASRLGPLKRRQYF.

CDR3 bases: TGCAGTGCTAGGCGTTGGTTCGGTCGGCATAATTCACCCCTCCACTTT. It translates to CSARRWFGRHNSPLHF. V is TRBV20-1 and J is TRBJ1-6; D unresolved. Germline V gene sequence: CDR1 DFQATT, CDR2 SNEGSKA (reference sequence). V dropped 3 bases and J dropped 5 bases, with 17 bases sitting between them. The CDR3 totals 16 residues.

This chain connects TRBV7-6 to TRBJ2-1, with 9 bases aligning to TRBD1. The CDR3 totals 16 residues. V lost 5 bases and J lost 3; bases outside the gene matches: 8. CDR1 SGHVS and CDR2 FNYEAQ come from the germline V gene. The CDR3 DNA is TGTGCCAGCAGCGATGACCGGGACAGGGTCTACAATGAGCAGTTCTTC. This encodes CASSDDRDRVYNEQFF.

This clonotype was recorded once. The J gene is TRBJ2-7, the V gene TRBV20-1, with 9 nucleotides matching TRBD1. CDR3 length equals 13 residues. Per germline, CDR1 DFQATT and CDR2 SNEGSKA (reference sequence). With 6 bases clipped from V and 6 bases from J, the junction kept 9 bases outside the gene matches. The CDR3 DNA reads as TGCAGTGCAACCGGACAGGGGTGGCGCGAGCAGTACGTC. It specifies CSATGQGWREQYV.

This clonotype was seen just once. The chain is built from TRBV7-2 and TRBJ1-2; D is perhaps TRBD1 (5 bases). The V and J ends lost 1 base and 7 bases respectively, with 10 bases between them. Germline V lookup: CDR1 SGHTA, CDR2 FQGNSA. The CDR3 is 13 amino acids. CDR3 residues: CASSLGNRGGYTF. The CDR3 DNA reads TGTGCCAGCAGCTTAGGGAATAGGGGTGGCTACACCTTC.

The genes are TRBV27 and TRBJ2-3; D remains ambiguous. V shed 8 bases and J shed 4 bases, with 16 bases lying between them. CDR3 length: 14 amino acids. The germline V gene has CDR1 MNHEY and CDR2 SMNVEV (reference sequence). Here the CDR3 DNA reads TGTGCCAGCTCTTTGGAAGTGGGGTCAGATACGCAGTATTTT. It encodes CASSLEVGSDTQYF.

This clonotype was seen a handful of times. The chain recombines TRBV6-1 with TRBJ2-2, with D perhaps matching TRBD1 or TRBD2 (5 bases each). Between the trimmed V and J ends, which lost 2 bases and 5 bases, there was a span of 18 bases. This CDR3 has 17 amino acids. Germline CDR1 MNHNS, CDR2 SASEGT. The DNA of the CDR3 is TGTGCCAGCAGTGAAATCAGGGTGCTCGAGGGAACCGGGGAGCTGTTTTTT. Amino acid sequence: CASSEIRVLEGTGELFF.

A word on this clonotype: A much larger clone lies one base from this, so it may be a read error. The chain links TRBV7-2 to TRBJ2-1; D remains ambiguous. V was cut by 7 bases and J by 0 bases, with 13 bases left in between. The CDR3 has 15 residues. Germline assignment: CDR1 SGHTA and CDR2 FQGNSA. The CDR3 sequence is CASMIDGSSYNEQFF. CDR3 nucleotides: TGTGCCAGCATGATTGATGGCAGCTCCTACAATGAGCAGTTCTTC.

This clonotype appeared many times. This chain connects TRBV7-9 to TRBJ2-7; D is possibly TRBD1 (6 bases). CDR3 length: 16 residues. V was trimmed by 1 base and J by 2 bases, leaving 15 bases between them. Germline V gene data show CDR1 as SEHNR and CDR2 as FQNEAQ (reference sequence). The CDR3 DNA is TGTGCCAGCAGCTTAGTCGACAGGTGGATTACCTACGAGCAGTACGTC. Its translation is CASSLVDRWITYEQYV.

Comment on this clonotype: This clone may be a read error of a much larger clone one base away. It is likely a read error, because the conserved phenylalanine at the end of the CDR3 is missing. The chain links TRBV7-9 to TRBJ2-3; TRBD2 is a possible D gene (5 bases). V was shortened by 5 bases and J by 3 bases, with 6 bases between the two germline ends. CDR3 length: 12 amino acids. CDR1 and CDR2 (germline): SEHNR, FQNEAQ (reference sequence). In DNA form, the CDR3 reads TGTGCCAGCAGCCGGACTACAGATACGCAGTATTCT. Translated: CASSRTTDTQYS.

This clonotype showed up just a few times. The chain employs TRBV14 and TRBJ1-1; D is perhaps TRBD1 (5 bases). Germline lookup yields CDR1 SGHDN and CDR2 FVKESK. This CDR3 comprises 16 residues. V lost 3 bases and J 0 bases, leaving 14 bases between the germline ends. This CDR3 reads CASSQHVQGMNTEAFF. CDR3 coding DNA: TGTGCCAGCAGCCAGCACGTTCAGGGCATGAACACTGAAGCTTTCTTT.

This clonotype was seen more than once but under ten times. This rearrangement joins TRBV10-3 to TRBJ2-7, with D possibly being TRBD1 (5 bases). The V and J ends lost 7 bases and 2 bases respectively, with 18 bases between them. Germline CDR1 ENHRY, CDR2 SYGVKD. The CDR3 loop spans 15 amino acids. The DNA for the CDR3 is TGTGCCATCAAGTCGGACACCCAGAGTACCTACGAGCAGTACTTC. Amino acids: CAIKSDTQSTYEQYF.

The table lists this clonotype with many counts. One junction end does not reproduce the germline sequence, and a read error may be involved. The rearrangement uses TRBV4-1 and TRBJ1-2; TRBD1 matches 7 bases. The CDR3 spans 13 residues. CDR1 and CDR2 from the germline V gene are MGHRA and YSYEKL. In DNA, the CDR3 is TGTGCCAGCAGCCAGGGACAGAACTATGGCTACACCTTC. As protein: CASSQGQNYGYTF.